The 26 T cell receptor beta chains below were found in one sample sequenced in a study of blood T cell repertoires in COVID-19. Assay: immunoSEQ multiplex PCR; the TCRdb copy retains only in-frame clones and omits some. Counted here are some 80,000 clones, about 85% occurring once; the ten biggest clones make up about 3%. Source material: peripheral blood. The origin of the receptors is a woman aged 45-60 years with active or convalescent COVID-19.

The chain links TRBV6-2 or TRBV6-3 to TRBJ1-2; tentatively, D is TRBD1 (5 bases). The CDR3 length is 15 residues. Between the trimmed V and J ends, which lost 2 bases and 2 bases, there was a span of 12 bases. Germline V gives CDR1 MNHEY, CDR2 SVGEGT. The CDR3 DNA follows: TGTGCCAGCAGTTACGGGGCTCCCGGGAACTATGGCTACACCTTC. Translation: CASSYGAPGNYGYTF.

The J gene is TRBJ2-3, the V gene TRBV9, with 10 positions matching TRBD2. This CDR3 comprises 17 residues. Germline-derived CDR1 and CDR2 are SGDLS and YYNGEE. V dropped 0 bases and J dropped 4; count of bases not matched to a gene: 8. CDR3 in DNA: TGTGCCAGCAGCGTAGCCGCAGCGGGGGGGCTGGCAGATACGCAGTATTTT. Its protein product is CASSVAAAGGLADTQYF.

V and J are TRBV19 and TRBJ1-2, with D possibly being TRBD1 (5 bases). The CDR3 runs to 17 residues. The V gene lost 1 base and the J gene lost 7 bases, with 22 bases spanning the gap. Germline loops: CDR1 LNHDA, CDR2 SQIVND (reference sequence). CDR3 sequence: CASSIGRDGTRPFGYTF. CDR3 DNA: TGTGCCAGTAGTATAGGGAGGGATGGGACGAGGCCGTTTGGCTACACCTTC.

The J gene is TRBJ2-3, the V gene TRBV7-3; 8 positions match TRBD1. The CDR3 loop spans 16 amino acids. The junction had 11 bases not matched to a gene; V was cut back by 4 bases and J by 5 bases. Looked up from germline, CDR1 is SGHTA and CDR2 is FQGTGA. The CDR3 sequence is CASSSQPGGNGDTQYF. The CDR3 DNA is TGTGCCAGCAGCTCCCAGCCAGGGGGCAACGGAGATACGCAGTATTTT. Looking up the rest from reference TRBV7-3 and TRBJ2-3 gives the full variable domain: GAGVSQTPSNKVTEKGKYVELRCDPISGHTALYWYRQSLGQGPEFLIYFQGTGAADDSGLPNDRFFAVRPEGSVSTLKIQRTERGDSAVYLCASSSQPGGNGDTQYFGPGTRLTVL.

V usage is TRBV5-6 and J usage is TRBJ1-5; TRBD1 is a possible D gene (6 bases). Germline V gives CDR1 SGHDT, CDR2 YYEEEE. CDR3 length equals 15 residues. Deletions cut 6 bases from V and 3 bases from J, with 16 bases between. The CDR3 sequence is CASTYGGLDNQPQHF. The DNA for the CDR3 is TGTGCCAGCACCTACGGGGGGCTTGACAATCAGCCCCAGCATTTT.

The chain recombines TRBV18 with TRBJ1-5; possibly TRBD1 for D (5 bases). In germline, CDR1 is KGHSH, CDR2 LQKENI. Trimming stripped 5 bases from V and 5 bases from J, with 10 bases between. The CDR3 covers 13 residues. CDR3 bases: TGTGCCAGCTCAAGCCAGGGTGATCAGCCCCAGCATTTT. Its translation: CASSSQGDQPQHF.

The chain employs TRBV5-1 and TRBJ2-2; TRBD1 aligns across 10 bases. Germline CDR1 reads SGHRS; CDR2 reads YFSETQ. The CDR3 consists of 14 residues. V lost 8 bases and J lost 4; bases outside the gene matches: 5. CDR3 bases: TGCGCCAGGGGACAGGGGCGAGGCACCGGGGAGCTGTTTTTT. Translating gives CARGQGRGTGELFF.

The rearrangement links TRBV7-9 to TRBJ2-1; D ambiguous. The length of the CDR3 is 11 residues. In germline, CDR1 is SEHNR, CDR2 FQNEAQ (reference sequence). V shed 6 bases and J shed 15 bases, with 15 bases lying between them. For the CDR3, the DNA is TGTGCCAGCAGTCTTGAGAGACTGGTGTTCTTC. The encoded protein is CASSLERLVFF.

The rearrangement joins TRBV7-9 to TRBJ1-2; tentatively, D is TRBD1 (5 bases). This CDR3 is built from 14 residues. V was cut by 5 bases and J by 2 bases, with 12 bases left in between. Germline V lookup: CDR1 SEHNR, CDR2 FQNEAQ (reference sequence). The DNA of the CDR3 is TGTGCCAGCAGCCCCTCGGACATAAACTATGGCTACACCTTC. As protein: CASSPSDINYGYTF.

The J gene is TRBJ1-2, the V gene TRBV5-1, with TRBD1 as a possible D gene (6 bases). The CDR3 sequence is 13 residues long. Germline CDR1 and CDR2: SGHRS and YFSETQ. Trimming left V 4 bases short and J 3 bases short, with 10 bases between. The CDR3 loop is CASSAGTYYGYTF. For the CDR3, the DNA is TGCGCCAGCAGCGCCGGGACATACTATGGCTACACCTTC.

The chain uses TRBV7-3 and TRBJ2-3, with 8 bases matching TRBD2. The CDR3 totals 15 residues. After removal of 2 bases from V and 2 bases from J, the junction contained 3 bases not matched to a gene. CDR1 SGHTA and CDR2 FQGTGA come from the germline V gene. CDR3 region: CASSLDGGVTDTQYF. CDR3 bases: TGTGCCAGCAGCTTAGACGGGGGGGTCACAGATACGCAGTATTTT.

In nucleotides, the CDR3 is TGTGCTAGTGGTTTGGTACTTGGGGGCGCCAGAAACACTGAAGCTTTCTTT. Its protein is CASGLVLGGARNTEAFF. The rearrangement links TRBV12-5 to TRBJ1-1; possibly TRBD1 for D (6 bases). This CDR3 comprises 17 residues. V was shortened by 0 bases and J by 2 bases, with 16 bases between the two germline ends. Per the germline V gene, CDR1 is LGHNT and CDR2 is FRNRAP.

The count of this clone is one. The chain carries TRBV7-2 and TRBJ2-2; 7 bases line up with TRBD1. The germline gives CDR1 SGHTA, CDR2 FQGNSA. The junction had 11 bases not matched to a gene; V was cut back by 6 bases and J by 4 bases. This CDR3 spans 16 amino acids. The CDR3 loop reads CASRARWGQSTGELFF. The CDR3 DNA is TGTGCCAGCAGAGCCAGATGGGGACAGAGCACCGGGGAGCTGTTTTTT.

The chain combines TRBV4-3 with TRBJ1-1; possible D gene TRBD1, 5 bases. There are 17 residues in the CDR3. Trimming took off 0 bases at V and 0 bases at J, with 14 bases between the two ends. Per the germline V gene, CDR1 is LGHNA and CDR2 is YSLEER. CDR3 in amino acids: CASSQEGGVGVNTEAFF. The CDR3 bases are TGCGCCAGCAGCCAAGAGGGGGGTGTGGGGGTGAACACTGAAGCTTTCTTT.

The chain employs TRBV28 and TRBJ2-7; a possible D gene is TRBD2 (6 bases). V was shortened by 5 bases and J by 4 bases, with 33 bases between the two germline ends. Germline-derived CDR1 and CDR2 are MDHEN and SYDVKM. This CDR3 contains 20 residues. The CDR3 nucleotides are TGTGCCAGCAGTCACCCAACGGGAGAAGGATACGGAGGGGAACTTTACGAGCAGTACTTC. Amino acids: CASSHPTGEGYGGELYEQYF.

This chain connects TRBV15 to TRBJ1-2, with 7 bases aligning to TRBD1. Germline assignment: CDR1 LNHNV and CDR2 YYDKDF (reference sequence). This CDR3 is built from 16 residues. The V segment lost 7 bases and the J segment 2 bases; nucleotides outside the gene matches: 13. This CDR3 is CATTNVPPGQNYGYTF. The CDR3 coding sequence is TGTGCCACCACAAACGTCCCTCCGGGACAGAACTATGGCTACACCTTC.

The chain links TRBV5-6 to TRBJ2-5, with 9 bases matching TRBD1. Germline-derived CDR1 and CDR2 are SGHDT and YYEEEE. With V trimmed by 4 bases and J by 1 base, 5 bases remained unmatched. The CDR3 spans 15 residues. Here the CDR3 DNA reads TGTGCCAGCAGCGGGACAGGGCTCGGCCAAGAGACCCAGTACTTC. Its translation is CASSGTGLGQETQYF.

The gene calls are TRBV7-3 and TRBJ2-3; a possible D gene is TRBD1 (6 bases). The CDR3 spans 16 residues. Trimming took off 5 bases at V and 0 bases at J, with 15 bases between the two ends. Germline assignment: CDR1 SGHTA and CDR2 FQGTGA. The CDR3 sequence is CASSMGTSGSTDTQYF. The CDR3 DNA reads as TGTGCCAGCAGCATGGGGACATCTGGGAGCACAGATACGCAGTATTTT.

The chain has TRBV5-1 and TRBJ1-2; D remains unclear. V lost 4 bases to trimming and J lost 8 bases, with 12 bases between them. CDR1 and CDR2 from the germline V gene are SGHRS and YFSETQ. The CDR3 contains 12 residues. This CDR3 reads CASSSGGEGYTF. DNA of the CDR3: TGCGCCAGCAGCAGCGGCGGAGAGGGCTACACCTTC.

This chain connects TRBV29-1 to TRBJ1-1; D not resolved. Trimming removed 4 bases from V and 0 bases from J, with 9 bases in between. The CDR3 is 13 residues long. Germline CDR1 and CDR2: SQVTM and ANQGSEA. CDR3 protein: CSVVRLLNTEAFF. CDR3 nucleotides: TGCAGCGTTGTGAGACTGTTGAACACTGAAGCTTTCTTT.

The chain joins TRBV6-6 to TRBJ2-7; 12 bases map to TRBD1. The junction had 9 bases not matched to a gene; V was cut back by 5 bases and J by 4 bases. The germline V gene has CDR1 MNHNY and CDR2 SVGAGI (reference sequence). This CDR3 has 16 residues. CDR3 in amino acids: CASSQGQGAIWYEQYF. In DNA form, the CDR3 reads TGTGCCAGCAGTCAGGGACAGGGGGCTATATGGTACGAGCAGTACTTC.

V usage is TRBV4-3 and J usage is TRBJ2-5; no reliable D call. The CDR3 spans 15 residues. The germline CDR1 and CDR2 sequences are LGHNA and YSLEER. The V and J ends lost 2 bases and 5 bases respectively, with 15 bases between them. CDR3 nucleotide sequence: TGCGCCAGCAGCCAATTTGGTCGGTCGAGGGAGACCCAGTACTTC. This codes for CASSQFGRSRETQYF.

The chain is built from TRBV4-3 and TRBJ2-6, with a weak D call TRBD1 (5 bases). With 3 bases removed from V and 3 bases from J, the gap between germline ends came to 18 bases. CDR3 length equals 18 residues. The V gene's germline CDR1 is LGHNA and CDR2 YSLEER. CDR3 residues: CASSQGLGASSGANVLTF. For the CDR3, the DNA is TGCGCCAGCAGCCAGGGCTTAGGGGCCTCAAGTGGGGCCAACGTCCTGACTTTC.

The genes are TRBV20-1 and TRBJ2-5, with no clear D. CDR3 size: 11 residues. Trimming pared 1 base from V and 10 bases from J, leaving 10 bases between. CDR1 and CDR2 from the germline V gene are DFQATT and SNEGSKA (reference sequence). Written as DNA, the CDR3 is TGCAGTGCTAGAGCTTCGGGTAGCCAGTACTTC. It translates to CSARASGSQYF.

This rearrangement joins TRBV7-2 to TRBJ2-5; TRBD2 agrees at 8 bases. The CDR3 totals 17 residues. Germline CDR1 and CDR2: SGHTA and FQGNSA. V shed 0 bases and J 7 bases; nucleotides not matched to a gene: 13. CDR3 nucleotides: TGTGCCAGCAGCTTAGCCCGTCGGGGGGGCCGGATAGGGACCCAGTACTTC. The encoded protein is CASSLARRGGRIGTQYF.

The chain recombines TRBV3-1 (or the pseudogene TRBV3-2) with TRBJ2-5; the match to TRBD2 covers 8 bases. The CDR3 is 15 residues long. J was trimmed by 2 bases and V by 4 bases; bases with no gene match: 6. CDR1 and CDR2 from the germline V gene are LGHDT and YNNKEL (reference sequence). The CDR3 is CASSRSSSGQETQYF. The CDR3 bases are TGTGCCAGCAGCCGGAGTTCTAGCGGGCAAGAGACCCAGTACTTC.